This T cell receptor beta chain is from a study of T-cell memory formation after mild COVID-19. Whole-study findings and limits: Some clones that responded turned up in pre-infection memory, which suggests that cross-reactive memory joined in. Clones contracting over day 15 to 85 were CD4/CD8 balanced, with later expanders leaning CD4+.

Trimming removed 8 bases from V and 2 bases from J, with 15 bases in between. The length of the CDR3 is 14 residues. In germline, CDR1 is SEHNR, CDR2 FQNEAQ (reference sequence). This clonotype was observed a few times. Antigen: not known. TCR alpha and TCR beta cDNA libraries with sample barcodes and UMIs came from 5'RACE using constant-segment primers. One entry per CDR3 protein, called by TCRdb with MiXCR from the 5' RACE reads. Of a few hundred thousand distinct CDR3 sequences in the sample, roughly a fifth were seen once. The sample taken for sequencing was PBMCs or a T cell subset sorted from them (not recorded which). The receptor's source is a man between 18 and 35 years old who had mild COVID-19 (a few samples of this study predate the infection). Cell type and time point are not known. This chain joins TRBV7-9 and TRBJ2-5; unclear D gene. CDR3 loop: CASQVAEEQETQYF. Here the CDR3 DNA reads TGTGCCAGCCAGGTGGCTGAGGAACAAGAGACCCAGTACTTC.